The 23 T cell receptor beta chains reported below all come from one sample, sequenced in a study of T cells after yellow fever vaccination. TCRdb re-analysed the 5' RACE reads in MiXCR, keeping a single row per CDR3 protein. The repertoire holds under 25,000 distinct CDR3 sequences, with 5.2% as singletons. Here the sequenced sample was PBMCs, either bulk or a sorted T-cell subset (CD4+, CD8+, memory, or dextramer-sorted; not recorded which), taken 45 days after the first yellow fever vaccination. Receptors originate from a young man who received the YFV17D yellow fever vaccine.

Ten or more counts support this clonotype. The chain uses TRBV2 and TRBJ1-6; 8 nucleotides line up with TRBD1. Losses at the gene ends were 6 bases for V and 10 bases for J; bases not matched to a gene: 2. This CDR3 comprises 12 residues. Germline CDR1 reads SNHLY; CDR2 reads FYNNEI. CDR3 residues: CASRGTGSPLHF. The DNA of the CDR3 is TGTGCCAGCAGAGGGACAGGATCACCCCTCCACTTT.

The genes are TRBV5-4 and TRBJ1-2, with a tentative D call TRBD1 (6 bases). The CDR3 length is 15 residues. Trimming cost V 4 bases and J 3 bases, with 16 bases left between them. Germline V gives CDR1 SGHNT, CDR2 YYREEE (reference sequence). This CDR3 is CASSPNAGGHYGYTF. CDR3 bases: TGTGCCAGCAGCCCCAATGCCGGGGGCCACTATGGCTACACCTTC.

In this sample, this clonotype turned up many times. CDR3 nucleotides: TGTGCCAGCAGAAAAACCGGGACAGGGCTTTACGAGCAGTACTTC. It codes for CASRKTGTGLYEQYF. The chain is built from TRBV6-5 and TRBJ2-7, with 9 bases that match TRBD1. In germline, CDR1 is MNHEY, CDR2 SVGAGI. After removal of 6 bases from V and 4 bases from J, the junction contained 10 bases not matched to a gene. The CDR3 is 15 residues long.

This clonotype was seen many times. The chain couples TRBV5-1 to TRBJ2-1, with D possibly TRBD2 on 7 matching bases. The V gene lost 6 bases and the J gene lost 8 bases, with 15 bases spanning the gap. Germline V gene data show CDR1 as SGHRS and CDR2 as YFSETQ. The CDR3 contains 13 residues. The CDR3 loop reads CASMWGGQDEQFF. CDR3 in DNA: TGCGCCAGCATGTGGGGGGGCCAAGATGAGCAGTTCTTC.

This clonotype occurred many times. The CDR3 sequence is CASSEGQNYGYTF. The CDR3 bases are TGTGCCAGCAGTGAGGGACAGAACTATGGCTACACCTTC. V gene TRBV28 combines with J gene TRBJ1-2, with TRBD1 matching over 7 bases. Trimming removed 5 bases from V and 2 bases from J; junction bases left unmatched: 2. CDR3 length equals 13 residues. In germline, CDR1 is MDHEN, CDR2 SYDVKM.

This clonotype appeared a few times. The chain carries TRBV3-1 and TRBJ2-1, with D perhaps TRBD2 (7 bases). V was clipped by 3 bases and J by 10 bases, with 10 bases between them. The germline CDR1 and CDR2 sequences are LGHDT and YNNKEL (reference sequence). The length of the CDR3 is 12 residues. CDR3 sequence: CASSHGGGEQFF. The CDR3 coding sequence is TGTGCCAGCAGCCATGGCGGGGGCGAGCAGTTCTTC.

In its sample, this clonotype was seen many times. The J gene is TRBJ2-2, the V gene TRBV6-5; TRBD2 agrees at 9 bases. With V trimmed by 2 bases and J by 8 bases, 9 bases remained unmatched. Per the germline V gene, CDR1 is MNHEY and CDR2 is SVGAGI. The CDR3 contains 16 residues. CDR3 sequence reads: CASSYGGGGPPGELFF. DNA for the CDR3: TGTGCCAGCAGTTACGGCGGGGGGGGGCCTCCGGGGGAGCTGTTTTTT.

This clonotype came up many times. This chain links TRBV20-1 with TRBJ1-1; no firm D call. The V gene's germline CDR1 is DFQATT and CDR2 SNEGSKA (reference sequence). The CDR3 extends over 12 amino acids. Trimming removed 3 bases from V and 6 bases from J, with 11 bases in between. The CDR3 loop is CSASPEGAEAFF. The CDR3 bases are TGCAGTGCTAGTCCCGAAGGCGCTGAAGCTTTCTTT.

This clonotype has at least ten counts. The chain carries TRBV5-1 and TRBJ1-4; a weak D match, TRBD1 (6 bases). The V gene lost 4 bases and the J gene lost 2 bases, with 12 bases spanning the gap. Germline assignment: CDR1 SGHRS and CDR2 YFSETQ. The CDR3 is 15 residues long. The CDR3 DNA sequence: TGCGCCAGCAGCCTGAGGGGGGTCACTAATGAAAAACTGTTTTTT. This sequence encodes CASSLRGVTNEKLFF.

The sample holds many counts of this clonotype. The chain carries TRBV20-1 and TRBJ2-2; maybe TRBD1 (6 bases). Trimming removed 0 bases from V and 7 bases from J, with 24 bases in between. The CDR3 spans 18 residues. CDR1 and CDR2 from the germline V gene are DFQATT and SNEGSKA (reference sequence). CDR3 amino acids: CSARDVARGSFLGGELFF. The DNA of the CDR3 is TGCAGTGCTAGAGATGTAGCCAGGGGAAGTTTTTTGGGCGGGGAGCTGTTTTTT.

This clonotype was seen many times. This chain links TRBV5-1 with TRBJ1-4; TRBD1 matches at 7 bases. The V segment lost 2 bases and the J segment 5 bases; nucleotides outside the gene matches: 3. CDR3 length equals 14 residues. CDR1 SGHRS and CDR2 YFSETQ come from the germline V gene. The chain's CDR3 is CASSFSTGNEKLFF. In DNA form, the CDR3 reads TGCGCCAGCAGCTTTTCGACAGGGAATGAAAAACTGTTTTTT.

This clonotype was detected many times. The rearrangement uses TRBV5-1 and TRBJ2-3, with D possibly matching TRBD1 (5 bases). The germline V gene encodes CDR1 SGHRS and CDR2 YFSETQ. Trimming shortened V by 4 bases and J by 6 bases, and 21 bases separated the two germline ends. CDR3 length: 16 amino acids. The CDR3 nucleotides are TGCGCCAGCAGCCCCTTCCAGGGTCCCCTAGGGGATACGCAGTATTTT. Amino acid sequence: CASSPFQGPLGDTQYF.

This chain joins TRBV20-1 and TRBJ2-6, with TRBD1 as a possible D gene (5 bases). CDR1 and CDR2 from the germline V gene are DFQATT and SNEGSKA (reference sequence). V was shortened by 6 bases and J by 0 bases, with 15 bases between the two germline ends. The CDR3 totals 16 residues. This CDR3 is CSASRTGISGANVLTF. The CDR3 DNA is TGCAGTGCCAGCCGAACAGGTATCTCTGGGGCCAACGTCCTGACTTTC.

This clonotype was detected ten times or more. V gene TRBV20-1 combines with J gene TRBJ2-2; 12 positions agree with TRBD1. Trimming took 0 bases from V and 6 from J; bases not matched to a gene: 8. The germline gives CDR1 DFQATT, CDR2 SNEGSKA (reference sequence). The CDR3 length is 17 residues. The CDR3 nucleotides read TGCAGTGCTAGAGATGTACCGGGACAGGGGGCAGCCGGGGAGCTGTTTTTT. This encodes CSARDVPGQGAAGELFF.

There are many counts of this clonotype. The CDR3 here is CASSSQTGHSYNEQFF. In DNA, the CDR3 is TGTGCCAGCAGCTCCCAGACTGGACACTCCTACAATGAGCAGTTCTTC. The chain links TRBV5-4 to TRBJ2-1; D is perhaps TRBD1 (5 bases). Deletions cut 3 bases from V and 0 bases from J, with 13 bases between. The CDR3 totals 16 residues. Germline V gives CDR1 SGHNT, CDR2 YYREEE (reference sequence).

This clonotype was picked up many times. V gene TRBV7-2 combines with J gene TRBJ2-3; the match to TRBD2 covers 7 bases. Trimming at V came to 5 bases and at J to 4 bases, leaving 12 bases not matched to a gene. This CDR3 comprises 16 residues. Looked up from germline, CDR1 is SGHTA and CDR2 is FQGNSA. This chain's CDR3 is CASSVLGGGVSDTQYF. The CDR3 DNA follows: TGTGCCAGCAGCGTACTGGGGGGGGGGGTGTCAGATACGCAGTATTTT.

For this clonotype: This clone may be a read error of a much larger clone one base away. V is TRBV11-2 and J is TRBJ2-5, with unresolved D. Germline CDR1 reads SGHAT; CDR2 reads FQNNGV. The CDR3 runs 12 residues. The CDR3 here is CAISRMRETQYF. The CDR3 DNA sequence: TGTGCCATCAGCCGCATGCGAGAGACCCAGTACTTC.

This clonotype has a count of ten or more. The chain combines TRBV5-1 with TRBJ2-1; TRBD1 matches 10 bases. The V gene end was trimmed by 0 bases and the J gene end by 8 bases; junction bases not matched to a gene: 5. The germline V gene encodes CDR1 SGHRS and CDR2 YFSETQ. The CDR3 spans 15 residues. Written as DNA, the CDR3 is TGCGCCAGCAGCTTGGCCGACAGGGGGCTCGATGAGCAGTTCTTC. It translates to CASSLADRGLDEQFF.

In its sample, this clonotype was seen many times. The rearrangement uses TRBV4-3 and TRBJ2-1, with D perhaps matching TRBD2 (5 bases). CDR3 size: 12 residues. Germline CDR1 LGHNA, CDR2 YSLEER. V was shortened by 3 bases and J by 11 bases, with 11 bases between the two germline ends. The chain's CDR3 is CASSHGLGKQFF. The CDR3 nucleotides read TGCGCCAGCAGCCACGGACTGGGTAAGCAGTTCTTC.

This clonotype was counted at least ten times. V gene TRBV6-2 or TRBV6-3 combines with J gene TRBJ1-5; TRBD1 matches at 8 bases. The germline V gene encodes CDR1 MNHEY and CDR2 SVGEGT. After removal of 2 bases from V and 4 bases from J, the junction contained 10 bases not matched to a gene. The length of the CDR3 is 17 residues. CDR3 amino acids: CASSYGSGRGRNQPQHF. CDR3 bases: TGTGCCAGCAGTTACGGGTCCGGCAGGGGGCGGAATCAGCCCCAGCATTTT.

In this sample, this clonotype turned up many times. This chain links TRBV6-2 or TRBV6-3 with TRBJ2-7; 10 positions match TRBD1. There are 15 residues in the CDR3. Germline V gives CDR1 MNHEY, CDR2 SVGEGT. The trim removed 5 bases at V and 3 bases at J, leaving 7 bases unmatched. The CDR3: CASSPIGQGVYEQYF. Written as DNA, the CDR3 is TGTGCCAGCAGTCCAATTGGACAGGGGGTCTACGAGCAGTACTTC.

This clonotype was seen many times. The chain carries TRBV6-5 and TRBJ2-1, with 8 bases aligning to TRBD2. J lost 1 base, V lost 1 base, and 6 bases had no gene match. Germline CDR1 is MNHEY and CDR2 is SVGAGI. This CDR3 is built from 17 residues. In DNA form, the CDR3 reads TGTGCCAGCAGTTACTATTTCGGGGGGGTGTCCTACAATGAGCAGTTCTTC. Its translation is CASSYYFGGVSYNEQFF.

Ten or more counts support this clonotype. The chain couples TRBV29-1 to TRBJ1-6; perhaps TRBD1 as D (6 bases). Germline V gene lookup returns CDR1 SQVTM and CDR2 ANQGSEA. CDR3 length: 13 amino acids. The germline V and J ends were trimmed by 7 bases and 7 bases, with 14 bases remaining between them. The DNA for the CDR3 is TGCAGCGCATCACAGGGAGCGAATTCACCCCTCCACTTT. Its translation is CSASQGANSPLHF.